The entry below gives a single T cell receptor (beta chain) sequence along with its context. This specimen comes from a study of blood T cell repertoires in COVID-19. Study information: COVID-19 samples collected from the United States, Italy and Spain covered acute and convalescent phases. PBMCs, B-cell-depleted T cells, or T cells provided the cDNA or gDNA that made up the material.

As handled by the study authors: Estimated nucleated cell counts came from reference gene primer amplification. Data came from immunoSEQ multiplex PCR; TCRdb stores just in-frame clones and leaves some out. V, J and clone size derive from that table, while D and trimming were established from the DNA sequence. The sample lists about 130,000 clones; less than 90% were seen once. The CDR3 totals 13 residues. J was trimmed by 3 bases and V by 6 bases; bases with no gene match: 3. Germline V gene sequence: CDR1 MNHNY, CDR2 SVGAGI (reference sequence). Sequencing was performed on peripheral blood. This TCR derives from a man at least 80 years old with active or convalescent COVID-19. This chain uses TRBV6-6 with TRBJ1-2; 8 nucleotides align to TRBD1. The CDR3 sequence: CASSPQGDYGYTF. The CDR3 nucleotides are TGTGCCAGCAGCCCACAGGGGGACTATGGCTACACCTTC.